The T cell receptor (beta chain) under discussion was sequenced for a study of shared clonotypes between healthy human individuals. About the study: CD4 naive and CD4 memory each took three plates per donor, while CD8 naive took two and CD8 memory one. General observations from the study: Shared clonotypes across all four donors exceeded non-shared ones in generation probability.

V shed 0 bases, J shed 3 bases, and the junction held 4 bases outside the gene matches. This CDR3 has 16 amino acids. Per the germline V gene, CDR1 is SGHRS and CDR2 is YFSETQ. In regard to this clone: As yet, its antigen is unknown.

Only in-frame clones appear in the TCRdb table, and some are missing; sequencing was by immunoSEQ multiplex PCR. The sample lists around 2,000,000 clones; about 95% were seen once. V and J are TRBV5-1 and TRBJ1-5, with 9 bases identical to TRBD1. The specimen was naive CD4+ T cells sorted from blood. Indicated subset: CD45RA+ positively selected. The sequence was obtained from a man in his late teens or twenties in good health. CDR3 in DNA: TGCGCCAGCAGCTTGGAGGGACAGGGTACCAATCAGCCCCAGCATTTT. It codes for CASSLEGQGTNQPQHF. Combining the CDR3 with reference TRBV5-1 and TRBJ1-5 gives the whole variable domain KAGVTQTPRYLIKTRGQQVTLSCSPISGHRSVSWYQQTPGQGLQFLFEYFSETQRNKGNFPGRFSGRQFSNSRSEMNVSTLELGDSALYLCASSLEGQGTNQPQHFGDGTRLSIL.